These 8 T cell receptor beta chains came from one sample sequenced in a study of early T cells in non-severe SARS-CoV-2 infection. Via MiXCR, TCRdb re-called the 5' RACE reads, giving one row per CDR3 protein. The data show roughly 45,000 distinct CDR3 sequences, with around 6.5% seen just once and approximately 6.3% held by the top ten. The sample in question was whole blood, obtained at baseline. The receptors were gathered from an adult who was a healthcare worker with PCR-confirmed SARS-CoV-2 infection or an uninfected control (not recorded which).

DNA of the CDR3: TGTGCCAGCAGGGGGACAGGGGAGATTCAGCCCCAGCATTTT. Translated: CASRGTGEIQPQHF. This chain links TRBV28 with TRBJ1-5, with 10 bases aligning to TRBD1. Per the germline V gene, CDR1 is MDHEN and CDR2 is SYDVKM. The V segment lost 6 bases and the J segment 6 bases; nucleotides outside the gene matches: 5. The length of the CDR3 is 14 residues.

The chain links TRBV29-1 to TRBJ2-3; D is uncertain. Between the trimmed V and J ends, which lost 2 bases and 1 base, there was a span of 4 bases. Germline V gene sequence: CDR1 SQVTM, CDR2 ANQGSEA. This CDR3 spans 12 amino acids. In nucleotides, the CDR3 is TGCAGCGTTGAACAGGGCACAGATACGCAGTATTTT. Protein product: CSVEQGTDTQYF.

This clonotype was picked up many times. The chain has TRBV6-5 and TRBJ2-6, with no clear D. Germline V gives CDR1 MNHEY, CDR2 SVGAGI. Trimming shortened V by 4 bases and J by 3 bases, and 19 bases separated the two germline ends. The CDR3 spans 18 residues. The chain's CDR3 is CASSSPSAGLVGANVLTF. DNA of the CDR3: TGTGCCAGCAGTTCGCCTTCGGCAGGTCTCGTTGGGGCCAACGTCCTGACTTTC.

CDR3 residues: CASSFRTVSGTEAFF. The CDR3 bases are TGTGCCAGCAGTTTCCGGACGGTATCGGGCACTGAAGCTTTCTTT. J is TRBJ1-1 and V is TRBV6-5; D unresolved. The germline V gene has CDR1 MNHEY and CDR2 SVGAGI. Trimming took off 4 bases at V and 4 bases at J, with 16 bases between the two ends. This CDR3 contains 15 residues.

This clonotype was observed at least ten times. V is TRBV21-1 and J is TRBJ1-3. TRBV21-1 is annotated as a pseudogene. The CDR3 covers 13 residues. This CDR3 reads CASSSRPNHTIYF. The CDR3 nucleotides read TGTGCCAGCAGCTCCAGGCCTAATCACACCATATATTTT.

This rearrangement joins TRBV4-2 to TRBJ1-1; no reliable D call. In germline, CDR1 is LGHNA, CDR2 YNFKEQ. The CDR3 runs 14 residues. V lost 0 bases and J lost 2, with 7 bases in between. Here the CDR3 reads CASSQEGVNTEAFF. The DNA of the CDR3 is TGTGCCAGCAGCCAAGAGGGCGTCAACACTGAAGCTTTCTTT.

The CDR3 nucleotides read TGCAGCGTTGATGGGGGCAGGGGGCTCACTGAAGCTTTCTTT. It codes for CSVDGGRGLTEAFF. J is TRBJ1-1 and V is TRBV29-1, with TRBD1 matching 8 bases. Germline CDR1 SQVTM, CDR2 ANQGSEA. This CDR3 comprises 14 residues. V lost 3 bases to trimming and J lost 4 bases; unmatched junction nucleotides: 7.

The chain couples TRBV6-6 to TRBJ2-7; 11 bases match TRBD2. The CDR3 is made up of 14 amino acids. The junction had 11 bases not matched to a gene; V was cut back by 11 bases and J by 5 bases. Germline CDR1 reads MNHNY; CDR2 reads SVGAGI (reference sequence). CDR3 residues: CASAVLAGVDEQYF. As DNA, the CDR3 is TGTGCCTCAGCGGTACTAGCGGGAGTGGACGAGCAGTACTTC.